The 27 T cell receptor beta chains below all came from one sample that was sequenced in a study of blood T cells in healthy people across ages. PCR was performed a second time for about 7 to 12 cycles using a sample-barcoded 5' primer and a J-beta primer mix. TCRdb fed the 5' RACE reads into MiXCR, producing one record per CDR3 protein. The table lists roughly 1.5 million distinct CDR3 sequences, about 45% of them singletons. Sequencing input: blood. These TCRs come from a woman under 30 in good health.

The gene calls are TRBV7-6 and TRBJ1-4; TRBD1 matches at 12 bases. CDR3 length: 16 amino acids. V dropped 6 bases and J dropped 4; count of bases not matched to a gene: 6. CDR1 and CDR2 from the germline V gene are SGHVS and FNYEAQ. CDR3 loop: CASRGTGGGFNEKLFF. The CDR3 region has the DNA TGTGCCAGCAGGGGGACAGGGGGCGGTTTTAATGAAAAACTGTTTTTT.

This clonotype was recorded a few times. The gene calls are TRBV12-5 and TRBJ2-2, with D unresolved. The CDR3 is 14 amino acids. The germline V gene encodes CDR1 LGHNT and CDR2 FRNRAP. V was cut by 2 bases and J by 1 base, with 5 bases left in between. CDR3 DNA: TGTGCTAGTGGTTTGTTGGGGAACACCGGGGAGCTGTTTTTT. Protein: CASGLLGNTGELFF.

This clonotype came up a few times. V and J are TRBV4-3 and TRBJ2-1; 10 nucleotides align to TRBD2. The CDR3 extends over 18 amino acids. Germline V lookup: CDR1 LGHNA, CDR2 YSLEER. The V gene end was trimmed by 1 base and the J gene end by 4 bases; junction bases not matched to a gene: 10. The CDR3, as DNA: TGCGCCAGCAGCCAAGGGGTGATAGCGGGGGGAGTTTACAATGAGCAGTTCTTC. Protein product: CASSQGVIAGGVYNEQFF.

V and J are TRBV27 and TRBJ1-6, with D uncertain. The CDR3 totals 14 residues. Germline CDR1 is MNHEY and CDR2 is SMNVEV (reference sequence). V shed 5 bases and J shed 7 bases, with 12 bases lying between them. The CDR3 spells CASSRKVRNSPLHF. The CDR3 region has the DNA TGTGCCAGCAGTCGGAAAGTCCGGAATTCACCCCTCCACTTT.

This chain connects TRBV20-1 to TRBJ1-5; a possible D gene is TRBD1 (6 bases). This CDR3 has 15 amino acids. Germline V lookup: CDR1 DFQATT, CDR2 SNEGSKA (reference sequence). V was clipped by 6 bases and J by 1 base, with 16 bases between them. The CDR3 here is CSAKRDTGSNQPQHF. CDR3 nucleotides: TGCAGTGCCAAGAGGGACACTGGGAGCAATCAGCCCCAGCATTTT.

This chain connects TRBV29-1 to TRBJ2-1, with 7 nucleotides matching TRBD2. The tail of the sequence fits TRBJ2-7 better, so the J call may be wrong. The CDR3 is made up of 16 amino acids. Germline V gene lookup returns CDR1 SQVTM and CDR2 ANQGSEA. This CDR3 is CSVPMGGGSSYNEQYF. CDR3 DNA: TGCAGCGTTCCGATGGGGGGGGGGTCGTCCTACAATGAGCAGTACTTC.

V usage is TRBV6-1 and J usage is TRBJ2-5, with D perhaps matching TRBD2 (5 bases). Trimming left V 0 bases short and J 11 bases short, with 19 bases between. Germline CDR1 and CDR2: MNHNS and SASEGT. This CDR3 region has 15 residues. CDR3 nucleotide sequence: TGTGCCAGCAGTGAAGCGCGGGTTTTGTACAATGAGCAGTACTTC. The encoded protein is CASSEARVLYNEQYF.

This clonotype was seen more than once but under ten times. The chain has TRBV27 and TRBJ1-2; 9 bases are a match to TRBD1. V was pared by 5 bases and J by 4 bases, with 8 bases of the junction left unmatched. The CDR3 loop spans 15 amino acids. Looked up from germline, CDR1 is MNHEY and CDR2 is SMNVEV (reference sequence). CDR3 nucleotide sequence: TGTGCCAGCAGTACAGGGGGGACAGGGCGCTATGGCTACACCTTC. Translating it yields CASSTGGTGRYGYTF.

V usage is TRBV6-2 or TRBV6-3 and J usage is TRBJ1-5; D is ambiguous. The CDR3 totals 14 residues. Trimming left V 6 bases short and J 5 bases short, with 14 bases between. Germline V gene lookup returns CDR1 MNHEY and CDR2 SVGEGT. CDR3 residues: CASSLLRAYQPQHF. Here the CDR3 DNA reads TGTGCCAGCAGCCTCTTACGGGCCTATCAGCCCCAGCATTTT.

The V and J genes are TRBV4-3 and TRBJ2-3; 12 nucleotides match TRBD2. The CDR3 runs to 17 residues. V shed 1 base, J shed 3 bases, and the junction held 5 bases outside the gene matches. Germline V gene sequence: CDR1 LGHNA, CDR2 YSLEER. CDR3 nucleotides: TGCGCCAGCAGCCAAGTCCCTAGCGGGAGGGGTACAGATACGCAGTATTTT. Translating gives CASSQVPSGRGTDTQYF.

This chain connects TRBV18 to TRBJ1-2; 7 positions agree with TRBD1. V shed 3 bases, J shed 5 bases, and the junction held 6 bases outside the gene matches. Germline CDR1 and CDR2: KGHSH and LQKENI. The CDR3 has 14 amino acids. CDR3 coding DNA: TGTGCCAGCTCACCCGACAGGGTGAGGTATGGCTACACCTTC. Residues: CASSPDRVRYGYTF.

This clonotype was seen only a few times. J is TRBJ2-1 and V is TRBV7-2; perhaps TRBD1 as D (7 bases). The germline V gene has CDR1 SGHTA and CDR2 FQGNSA. This CDR3 is 18 amino acids long. Trimming took 5 bases from V and 1 from J, leaving 21 bases between them. The CDR3 loop is CASSPGGYTGRSYNEQFF. CDR3 sequence (DNA): TGTGCCAGCAGCCCAGGGGGATATACAGGGAGGTCCTACAATGAGCAGTTCTTC.

The table lists this clonotype with a few counts. The chain is built from TRBV7-6 and TRBJ2-3; D might be TRBD2 (5 bases). V dropped 0 bases and J dropped 3 bases, with 13 bases sitting between them. CDR1 and CDR2 (germline): SGHVS, FNYEAQ. This CDR3 spans 16 amino acids. The CDR3 sequence: CASSLAVALRTDTQYF. CDR3 bases: TGTGCCAGCAGCTTAGCCGTAGCGCTCAGGACAGATACGCAGTATTTT.

The CDR3 region has the DNA TGTGCCAGCAGAGGTCTCGGGACTAGCGGCCTACACGAGCAGTACTTC. Its translation is CASRGLGTSGLHEQYF. The J gene is TRBJ2-4, the V gene TRBV6-5; 11 positions agree with TRBD2. TRBJ2-7 explains the end of the DNA better; the J call may be wrong. The CDR3 runs to 16 residues. Germline V gene data show CDR1 as MNHEY and CDR2 as SVGAGI.

This clonotype was seen repeatedly, ten times or more. This chain uses TRBV4-1 with TRBJ2-5, with D perhaps matching TRBD2 (7 bases). Deletions cut 0 bases from V and 2 bases from J, with 19 bases between. The CDR3 has 18 residues. Looked up from germline, CDR1 is MGHRA and CDR2 is YSYEKL. The chain's CDR3 is CASSQDLGWRGLQETQYF. The CDR3 nucleotides read TGCGCCAGCAGCCAAGATCTCGGCTGGCGGGGGCTTCAAGAGACCCAGTACTTC.

V and J are TRBV28 and TRBJ2-3; 7 bases map to TRBD2. The V gene's germline CDR1 is MDHEN and CDR2 SYDVKM. Germline trimming cut 4 bases from V and 4 bases from J; bases unmatched to any gene: 11. The CDR3 contains 16 residues. CDR3 nucleotide sequence: TGTGCCAGCAGTTCTCCCGGAAGGGAGGGCGCAGATACGCAGTATTTT. Residues: CASSSPGREGADTQYF. The full variable domain, completed using reference TRBV28 and TRBJ2-3, is DVKVTQSSRYLVKRTGEKVFLECVQDMDHENMFWYRQDPGLGLRLIYFSYDVKMKEKGDIPEGYSVSREKKERFSLILESASTNQTSMYLCASSSPGREGADTQYFGPGTRLTVL.

Many counts were recorded for this clonotype. The gene calls are TRBV4-1 and TRBJ1-1; 7 nucleotides align to TRBD1. The V gene's germline CDR1 is MGHRA and CDR2 YSYEKL. The length of the CDR3 is 19 residues. The J segment lost 2 bases and the V segment lost 2 bases, leaving 17 bases of the junction unmatched. Written as DNA, the CDR3 is TGCGCCAGCAGCCAATCTAAAGATCCCTTCGACAGGGACAACACTGAAGCTTTCTTT. This encodes CASSQSKDPFDRDNTEAFF.

This chain links TRBV11-2 with TRBJ1-1; possible D gene TRBD1, 6 bases. CDR1 SGHAT and CDR2 FQNNGV come from the germline V gene. The CDR3 covers 17 residues. V was trimmed by 2 bases and J by 5 bases, leaving 21 bases between them. The CDR3 is CASSLWGGGLRGTEAFF. CDR3 bases: TGTGCCAGCAGCTTATGGGGCGGGGGGCTAAGGGGGACTGAAGCTTTCTTT.

The chain carries TRBV4-1 and TRBJ1-2; the D gene is possibly TRBD1 (5 bases). Looked up from germline, CDR1 is MGHRA and CDR2 is YSYEKL. The CDR3 is made up of 17 amino acids. V dropped 0 bases and J dropped 6 bases, with 20 bases sitting between them. As DNA, the CDR3 is TGCGCCAGCAGCCAAGATCCTCTGGACATGGAGTGGCATGGCTACACCTTC. This codes for CASSQDPLDMEWHGYTF.

V and J are TRBV7-2 and TRBJ1-1; TRBD1 is a possible D gene (5 bases). The germline V gene encodes CDR1 SGHTA and CDR2 FQGNSA. The CDR3 extends over 13 amino acids. V gave up 5 bases and J gave up 3 bases, with 10 bases separating them. The CDR3 nucleotides are TGTGCCAGCAGCAAATCGGGGGACACTGAAGCTTTCTTT. Translating gives CASSKSGDTEAFF.

The rearrangement links TRBV20-1 to TRBJ2-3, with TRBD2 identical over 7 bases. Germline V gene sequence: CDR1 DFQATT, CDR2 SNEGSKA (reference sequence). After removal of 3 bases from V and 5 bases from J, the junction contained 11 bases not matched to a gene. The CDR3 loop spans 15 amino acids. The CDR3 protein is CSASSAGVAGDTQYF. In DNA, the CDR3 is TGCAGTGCTAGCAGCGCGGGGGTTGCGGGAGATACGCAGTATTTT.

This clonotype has just a few counts. The chain recombines TRBV20-1 with TRBJ1-1; D gene ambiguous. From germline, CDR1 is DFQATT and CDR2 SNEGSKA (reference sequence). Trimming removed 3 bases from V and 4 bases from J, with 12 bases in between. The CDR3 is 13 residues long. The CDR3 sequence is CSARGLAGTEAFF. CDR3 nucleotides: TGCAGTGCTAGGGGCTTGGCGGGCACTGAAGCTTTCTTT.

This clonotype was seen a few times. A read error may be the cause here, since a much bigger clone is one base away. The chain is built from TRBV7-9 and TRBJ2-5, with D possibly called TRBD1 or TRBD2 (5 bases each). The germline CDR1 and CDR2 sequences are SEHNR and FQNEAQ (reference sequence). The CDR3 is made up of 17 amino acids. V was shortened by 5 bases and J by 11 bases, with 30 bases between the two germline ends. For the CDR3, the DNA is TGTGCCAGCAGCCCCGCGGTGAGGGCAGGGTTCTACAATGAGCAGTACTTC. Protein sequence: CASSPAVRAGFYNEQYF.

Regarding this clonotype: Given a much more abundant clone one base away, this may be a read error. The rearrangement uses TRBV20-1 and TRBJ2-5, with D tentatively TRBD1 (6 bases). The end of the DNA fits TRBJ2-7 better, so the J call may be wrong. This CDR3 comprises 15 residues. CDR1 is DFQATT, CDR2 SNEGSKA, per germline (reference sequence). The CDR3 spells CSAHLAHEGHYEQYF. The CDR3 nucleotides read TGCAGTGCGCACCTAGCACATGAGGGACACTACGAGCAGTACTTC.

The CDR3 nucleotides are TGCAGTGCTCACCCTAGACAGGTGGCAAGACGATTAGTTTATGGCTACACCTTC. Its protein is CSAHPRQVARRLVYGYTF. J is TRBJ1-2 and V is TRBV20-1, with TRBD1 as a possible D gene (6 bases). The CDR3 sequence is 18 residues long. V shed 5 bases and J shed 5 bases, with 30 bases lying between them. Germline CDR1 is DFQATT and CDR2 is SNEGSKA (reference sequence).

The chain joins TRBV20-1 to TRBJ2-1; D is unresolved. The CDR3 loop spans 14 amino acids. The germline V and J ends were trimmed by 7 bases and 2 bases, with 15 bases remaining between them. The germline CDR1 and CDR2 sequences are DFQATT and SNEGSKA (reference sequence). The CDR3 region has the DNA TGCAGTGTTTCCGCCATGGAGACCTACAATGAGCAGTTCTTC. It yields the protein CSVSAMETYNEQFF.

The chain combines TRBV9 with TRBJ2-1; 7 bases are shared with TRBD2. With 3 bases clipped from V and 7 bases from J, the junction kept 7 bases outside the gene matches. Germline CDR1 and CDR2: SGDLS and YYNGEE. The length of the CDR3 is 14 residues. DNA of the CDR3: TGTGCCAGCAGCGCCCGGGACTACCTAAATGAGCAGTTCTTC. This encodes CASSARDYLNEQFF.